These 11 T cell receptor beta chains were sequenced from one sample in a study of blood T cell repertoires in COVID-19. TCRdb's table, derived via immunoSEQ multiplex PCR, lists solely in-frame clones and lacks some. Seen here are about 140,000 clones, under 90% observed once, and the top ten hold approximately 1.6%. The source material was PBMCs or T cells enriched from blood (not recorded which). Receptors were obtained from a woman aged 18-30 years who had been exposed to COVID-19.

The J gene is TRBJ2-1, the V gene TRBV2, with a possible D match to TRBD1 (6 bases). The CDR3 extends over 14 amino acids. V shed 1 base and J shed 9 bases, with 13 bases lying between them. Germline V gene data show CDR1 as SNHLY and CDR2 as FYNNEI. DNA for the CDR3: TGTGCCAGCAGTGAAGACAGGGATTCCGGTGAGCAGTTCTTC. Translating it yields CASSEDRDSGEQFF.

This clone has more than one count but fewer than ten. Written as DNA, the CDR3 is TGTGCCAGTAGTGTGACAGGGTGGAATGAGCAGTTCTTC. Amino acid sequence: CASSVTGWNEQFF. The genes are TRBV19 and TRBJ2-1, with 7 bases identical to TRBD1. J lost 7 bases, V lost 5 bases, and 5 bases had no gene match. Germline CDR1 is LNHDA and CDR2 is SQIVND (reference sequence). The CDR3 spans 13 residues.

This chain links TRBV27 with TRBJ1-2; D gene ambiguous. This CDR3 is 15 amino acids long. CDR1 and CDR2 (germline): MNHEY, SMNVEV (reference sequence). Trimming removed 3 bases at V and 8 bases at J, with 19 bases between. The CDR3: CASSFLPLGAGGYTF. The DNA of the CDR3 is TGTGCCAGCAGTTTCCTTCCGTTGGGCGCGGGCGGCTACACCTTC.

V usage is TRBV19 and J usage is TRBJ2-7; 8 nucleotides agree with TRBD2. V was clipped by 6 bases and J by 6 bases; unmatched bases: 7. CDR3 size: 13 residues. From germline, CDR1 is LNHDA and CDR2 SQIVND (reference sequence). The CDR3: CASSTTSVAEQYF. The DNA of the CDR3 is TGTGCCAGTAGCACGACTAGCGTAGCCGAGCAGTACTTC.

The rearrangement uses TRBV9 and TRBJ2-7; perhaps TRBD2 as D (7 bases). The CDR3 has 13 residues. Per the germline V gene, CDR1 is SGDLS and CDR2 is YYNGEE. V lost 8 bases and J lost 5, with 17 bases in between. The CDR3 DNA reads TGTGCCAGAGGGGGGGCCAACCAGGACGAGCAGTACTTC. As protein: CARGGANQDEQYF.

This chain joins TRBV11-2 and TRBJ1-2, with 7 bases that match TRBD1. The junction had 3 bases not matched to a gene; V was cut back by 4 bases and J by 4 bases. The CDR3 loop spans 13 amino acids. CDR1 SGHAT and CDR2 FQNNGV come from the germline V gene. As DNA, the CDR3 is TGTGCCAGCAGCTCAGGACAGGCCTATGGCTACACCTTC. Protein product: CASSSGQAYGYTF. The full variable domain, in which reference TRBV11-2 and TRBJ1-2 provide the parts outside the CDR3, is EAGVAQSPRYKIIEKRQSVAFWCNPISGHATLYWYQQILGQGPKLLIQFQNNGVVDDSQLPKDRFSAERLKGVDSTLKIQPAKLEDSAVYLCASSSGQAYGYTFGSGTRLTVV.

The chain couples TRBV19 to TRBJ2-7; possibly TRBD2 for D (6 bases). The CDR3 totals 16 residues. Germline V gene sequence: CDR1 LNHDA, CDR2 SQIVND (reference sequence). V shed 5 bases and J shed 4 bases, with 21 bases lying between them. The CDR3 is CASSGGPGGGIYEQYF. In DNA, the CDR3 is TGTGCCAGTAGTGGGGGACCCGGTGGCGGGATTTACGAGCAGTACTTC.

V gene TRBV27 combines with J gene TRBJ1-2; tentatively, D is TRBD1 (6 bases). V was trimmed by 7 bases and J by 6 bases, leaving 12 bases between them. Germline CDR1 reads MNHEY; CDR2 reads SMNVEV (reference sequence). This CDR3 has 12 residues. This CDR3 reads CASMGAPNGYTF. For the CDR3, the DNA is TGTGCCAGCATGGGGGCTCCGAATGGCTACACCTTC.

The V and J genes are TRBV11-3 and TRBJ2-3, with a possible D match to TRBD2 (5 bases). V was clipped by 4 bases and J by 3 bases, with 11 bases between them. The germline V gene has CDR1 SGHNT and CDR2 YENEEA. The CDR3 loop spans 14 amino acids. CDR3 protein: CASSYGVGTDTQYF. The CDR3 DNA follows: TGTGCCAGCAGCTACGGGGTAGGGACAGATACGCAGTATTTT. Complete variable domain (other parts from reference TRBV11-3 and TRBJ2-3): EAGVVQSPRYKIIEKKQPVAFWCNPISGHNTLYWYLQNLGQGPELLIRYENEEAVDDSQLPKDRFSAERLKGVDSTLKIQPAELGDSAVYLCASSYGVGTDTQYFGPGTRLTVL.

CDR3 amino acids: CASSRDNWIPYYGYTF. CDR3 in DNA: TGTGCCAGTAGCCGGGACAACTGGATTCCGTACTATGGCTACACCTTC. V usage is TRBV19 and J usage is TRBJ1-2, with D tentatively TRBD1 (6 bases). The CDR3 loop spans 16 amino acids. The germline V gene has CDR1 LNHDA and CDR2 SQIVND (reference sequence). V lost 6 bases, J lost 3 bases, and 20 bases lay in between. Using reference TRBV19 and TRBJ1-2 for the parts outside the CDR3, the full variable domain is DGGITQSPKYLFRKEGQNVTLSCEQNLNHDAMYWYRQDPGQGLRLIYYSQIVNDFQKGDIAEGYSVSREKKESFPLTVTSAQKNPTAFYLCASSRDNWIPYYGYTFGSGTRLTVV.

V usage is TRBV14 and J usage is TRBJ1-4; D gene unclear. The CDR3 runs to 15 residues. Germline values: CDR1 SGHDN, CDR2 FVKESK. V was shortened by 5 bases and J by 5 bases, with 15 bases between the two germline ends. CDR3 nucleotides: TGTGCCAGCAGCGCCCGGCGACACCTGAATGAAAAACTGTTTTTT. This sequence encodes CASSARRHLNEKLFF.